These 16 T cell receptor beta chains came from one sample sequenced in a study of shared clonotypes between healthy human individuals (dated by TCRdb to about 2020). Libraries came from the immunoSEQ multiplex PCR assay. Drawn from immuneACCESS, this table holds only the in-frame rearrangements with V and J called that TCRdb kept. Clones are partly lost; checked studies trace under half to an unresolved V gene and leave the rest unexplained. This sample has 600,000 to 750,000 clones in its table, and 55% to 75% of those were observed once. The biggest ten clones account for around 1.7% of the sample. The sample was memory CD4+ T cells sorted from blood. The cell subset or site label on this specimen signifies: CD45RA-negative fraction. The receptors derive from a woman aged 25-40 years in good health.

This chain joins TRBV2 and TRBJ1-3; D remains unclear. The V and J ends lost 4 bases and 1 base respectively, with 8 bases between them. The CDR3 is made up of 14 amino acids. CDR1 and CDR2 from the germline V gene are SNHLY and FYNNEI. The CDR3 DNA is TGTGCCAGCAGTGCGCAGGCATCTGGAAACACCATATATTTT. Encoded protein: CASSAQASGNTIYF.

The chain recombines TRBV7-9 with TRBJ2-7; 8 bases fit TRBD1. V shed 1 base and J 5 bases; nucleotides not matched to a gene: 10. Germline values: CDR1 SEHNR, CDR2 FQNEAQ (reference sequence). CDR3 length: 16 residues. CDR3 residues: CASSLDAGQGLHEQYF. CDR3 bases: TGTGCCAGCAGCTTAGATGCCGGACAGGGTCTCCACGAGCAGTACTTC.

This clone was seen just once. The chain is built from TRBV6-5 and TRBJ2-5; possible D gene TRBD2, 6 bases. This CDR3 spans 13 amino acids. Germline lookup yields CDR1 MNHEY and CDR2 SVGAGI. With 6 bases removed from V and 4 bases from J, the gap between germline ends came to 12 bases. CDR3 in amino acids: CASRVTRTETQYF. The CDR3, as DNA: TGTGCCAGCAGAGTGACTAGGACAGAGACCCAGTACTTC.

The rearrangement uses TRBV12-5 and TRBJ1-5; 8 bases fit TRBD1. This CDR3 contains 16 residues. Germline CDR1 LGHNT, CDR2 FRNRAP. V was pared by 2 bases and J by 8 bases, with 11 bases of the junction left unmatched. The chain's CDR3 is CASGLPTGQGKEPQHF. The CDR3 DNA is TGTGCTAGTGGTTTGCCCACTGGACAGGGTAAAGAGCCCCAGCATTTT.

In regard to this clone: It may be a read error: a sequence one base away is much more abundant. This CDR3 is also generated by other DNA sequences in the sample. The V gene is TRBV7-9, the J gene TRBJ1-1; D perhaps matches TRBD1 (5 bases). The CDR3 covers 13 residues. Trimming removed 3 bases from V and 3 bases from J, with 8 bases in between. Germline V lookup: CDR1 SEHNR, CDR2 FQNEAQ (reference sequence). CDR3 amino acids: CASSFGGDTEAFF. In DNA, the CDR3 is TGTGCCAGCAGCTTTGGGGGGGACACTGAAGCTTTCTTT.

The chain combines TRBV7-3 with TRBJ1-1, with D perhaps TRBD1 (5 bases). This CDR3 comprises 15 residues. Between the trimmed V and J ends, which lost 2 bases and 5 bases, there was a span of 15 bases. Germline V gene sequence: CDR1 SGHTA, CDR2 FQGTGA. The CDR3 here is CASSLASQGLTEAFF. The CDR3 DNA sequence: TGTGCCAGCAGCTTAGCGTCTCAGGGCTTGACTGAAGCTTTCTTT.

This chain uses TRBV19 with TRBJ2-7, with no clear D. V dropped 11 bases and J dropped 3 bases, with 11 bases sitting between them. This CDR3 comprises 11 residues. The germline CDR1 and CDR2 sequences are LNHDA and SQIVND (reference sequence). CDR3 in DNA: TGTGCCGCAGACAATTACTACGAGCAGTACTTC. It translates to CAADNYYEQYF.

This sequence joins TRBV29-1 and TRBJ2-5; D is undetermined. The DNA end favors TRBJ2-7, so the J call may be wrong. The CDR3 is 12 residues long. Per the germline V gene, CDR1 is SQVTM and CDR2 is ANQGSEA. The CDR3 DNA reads TGCAGCGTTGCAGCCAGCACCTACGAGCAGTACTTC. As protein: CSVAASTYEQYF.

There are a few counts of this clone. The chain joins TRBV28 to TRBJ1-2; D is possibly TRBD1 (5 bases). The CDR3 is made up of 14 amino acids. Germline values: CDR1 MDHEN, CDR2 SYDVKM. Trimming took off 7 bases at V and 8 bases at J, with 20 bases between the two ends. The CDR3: CASTVKVGVWGYTF. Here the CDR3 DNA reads TGTGCCAGCACCGTCAAGGTGGGGGTATGGGGCTACACCTTC.

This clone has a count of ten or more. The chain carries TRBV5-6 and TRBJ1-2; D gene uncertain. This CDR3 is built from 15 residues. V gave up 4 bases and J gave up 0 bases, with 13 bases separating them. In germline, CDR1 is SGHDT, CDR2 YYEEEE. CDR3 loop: CASSLTKHTNYGYTF. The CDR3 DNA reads TGTGCCAGCAGCCTTACGAAACACACTAACTATGGCTACACCTTC.

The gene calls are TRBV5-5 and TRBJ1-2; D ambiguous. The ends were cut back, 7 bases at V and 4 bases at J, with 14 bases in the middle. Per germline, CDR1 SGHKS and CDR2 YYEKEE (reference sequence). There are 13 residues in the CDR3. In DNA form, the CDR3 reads TGTGCCAGCGGGATGATGGTTAGCTATGGCTACACCTTC. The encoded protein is CASGMMVSYGYTF.

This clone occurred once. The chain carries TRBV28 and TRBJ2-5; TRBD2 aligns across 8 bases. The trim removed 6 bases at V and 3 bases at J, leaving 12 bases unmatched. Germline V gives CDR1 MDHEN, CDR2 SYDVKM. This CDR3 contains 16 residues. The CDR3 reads CASSFWDIGREETQYF. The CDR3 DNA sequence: TGTGCCAGCAGCTTCTGGGATATCGGGAGGGAAGAGACCCAGTACTTC.

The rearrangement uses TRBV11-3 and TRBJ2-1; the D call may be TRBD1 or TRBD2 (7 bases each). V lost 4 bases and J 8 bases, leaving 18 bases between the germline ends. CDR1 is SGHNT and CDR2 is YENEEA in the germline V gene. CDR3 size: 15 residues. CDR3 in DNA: TGTGCCAGCAGCTCGGGGAGGGGGCAATGGCATGAGCAGTTCTTC. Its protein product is CASSSGRGQWHEQFF.

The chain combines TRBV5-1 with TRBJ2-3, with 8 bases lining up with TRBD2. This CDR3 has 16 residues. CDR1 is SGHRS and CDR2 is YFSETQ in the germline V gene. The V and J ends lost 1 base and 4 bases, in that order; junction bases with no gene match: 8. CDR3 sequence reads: CASSLSSGGSPDTQYF. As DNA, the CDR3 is TGCGCCAGCAGCTTGTCGTCGGGAGGGAGCCCAGATACGCAGTATTTT.

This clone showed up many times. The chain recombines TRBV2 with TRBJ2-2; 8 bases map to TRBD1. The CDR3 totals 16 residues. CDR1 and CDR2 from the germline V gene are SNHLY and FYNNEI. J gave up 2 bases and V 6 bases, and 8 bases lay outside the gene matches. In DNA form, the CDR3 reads TGTGCCAGCAGGTCCGGGACAGGAGGAAACACCGGGGAGCTGTTTTTT. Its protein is CASRSGTGGNTGELFF.

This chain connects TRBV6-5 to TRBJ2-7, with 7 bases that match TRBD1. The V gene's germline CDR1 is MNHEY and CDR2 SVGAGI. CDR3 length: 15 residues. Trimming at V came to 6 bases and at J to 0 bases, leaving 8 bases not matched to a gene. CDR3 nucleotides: TGTGCCAGCAGGACGGGACAGACGAGCTCCTACGAGCAGTACTTC. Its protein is CASRTGQTSSYEQYF.